The source of this T cell receptor beta chain is a study of blood T cell repertoires in COVID-19 (dated by TCRdb to 2018 to 2020). Background on the whole study: Samples covering the acute and convalescent phases of COVID-19 were provided by collaborators in the United States, Italy and Spain. The material from the prospective study consisted of cDNA or gDNA derived from T cells, B-cell-depleted T cells, or PBMCs. Deeply sampled blood TCRbeta repertoires from subjects exposed to, actively infected with, or recovered from COVID-19 were included in the dataset. The repertoires were released in a freely available public database intended as a resource for research on the immune response to SARS-CoV-2. Samples came from the ongoing ImmuneRACE study (first 160 participants) plus 1,254 subjects from 6 global collaborators. A de-identified subject ID, COVID-19 status, age in years and sex were almost always included in the sample metadata. Where available, HLA class I and class II types were taken from metadata supplied by the sample provider and were not determined by assay-based typing. Summary of the overall study and its limitations: The amount of clinical and demographic metadata varied by source and participant and was provided uncurated.

As regards this clone: What this receptor recognizes is not known. There are no base qualities to consult, and no much larger clone falls within one base.

Inclusive of the bounding cysteine and phenylalanine, the CDR3 is 15 residues long. Of all the DNA, just the CDR3 is kept, 45 bases in frame from base 1. CDR1 and CDR2, looked up from the germline V gene (reference sequence), are GTSNPN and SVGIG. At the junction V is shortened by 4 bases and J by 0 bases, with 16 bases in between. Whole blood was collected in K2EDTA tubes by collaborating institutions according to the institutions' own protocols. For TCRbeta analysis, collaborators shipped samples as frozen whole blood, isolated PBMCs, or DNA extracted from either of those sample types. The immunoSEQ Assay, a bias-controlled multiplex PCR, was used to amplify TCRbeta CDR3 regions from genomic DNA. The authors' pipeline ran thus. Within the assay, amplification of reference gene primers was used to estimate how many nucleated cells each sample contained. To quantify the absolute abundance of each unique TCRbeta CDR3 rearrangement, sequence reads were collapsed and filtered. For each sample, productive Simpson clonality was calculated as the square root of Simpson's diversity index across productive rearrangements. Entries here come from immuneACCESS through TCRdb and include only in-frame sequences with V and J called. Some clones fail to appear in such tables; in the studies checked, an unresolved V gene covers under half of the shortfall, and the cause of the remainder is unknown. V and J calls and clone size come straight from that table; D and trimming were deduced from the DNA. The sample includes about 140,000 clones, with around four fifths observed a single time. The leading ten clones occupy 1.5% to 2% of the sample.

This receptor chain uses TRBV30 and TRBJ2-7; the D gene is perhaps TRBD2, from 6 matching bases. The receptor's source is a human donor in a cohort sampled during active COVID-19. Source material: peripheral blood. The CDR3: CAWNPRESYSYEQYF. The DNA sequence is TGTGCCTGGAACCCTCGGGAGAGCTACTCCTACGAGCAGTACTTC. Beyond the CDR3, the reference TRBV30 and TRBJ2-7 genes provide the residues; the full variable domain reads: SQTIHQWPATLVQPVGSPLSLECTVEGTSNPNLYWYRQAAGRGLQLLFYSVGIGQISSEVPQNLSASRPQDRQFILSSKKLLLSDSGFYLCAWNPRESYSYEQYFGPGTRLTVT.